These 27 T cell receptor beta chains share one sample of origin, sequenced in a study of blood T cell repertoires in COVID-19. Sequenced by immunoSEQ multiplex PCR; TCRdb stores in-frame clones only, minus some. The repertoire holds fewer than 250,000 clones, with about 80% as singletons. Sequenced input: peripheral blood. These receptors originate from a woman aged 80 or over with acute or convalescent COVID-19.

J is TRBJ2-7 and V is TRBV11-3; 10 nucleotides agree with TRBD1. Germline CDR1 and CDR2: SGHNT and YENEEA. The length of the CDR3 is 14 residues. Trimming at V came to 2 bases and at J to 7 bases, leaving 5 bases not matched to a gene. The CDR3 sequence: CASSLTRTGGEQYF. The CDR3, as DNA: TGTGCCAGCAGCTTAACCCGGACAGGGGGGGAGCAGTACTTC.

The chain links TRBV29-1 to TRBJ1-1; no firm D call. This CDR3 region has 12 residues. Between the trimmed V and J ends, which lost 4 bases and 2 bases, there was a span of 8 bases. Germline V gives CDR1 SQVTM, CDR2 ANQGSEA. The CDR3 is CSVGVSNTEAFF. The CDR3 nucleotides read TGCAGCGTTGGAGTAAGTAACACTGAAGCTTTCTTT.

The chain uses TRBV7-2 and TRBJ2-3; the match to TRBD2 covers 9 bases. The CDR3 consists of 17 residues. Per germline, CDR1 SGHTA and CDR2 FQGNSA. Trimming removed 5 bases from V and 2 bases from J; junction bases left unmatched: 11. The CDR3 reads CASSLLPAGGFTDTQYF. CDR3 nucleotides: TGTGCCAGCAGCCTCCTCCCCGCGGGAGGGTTCACAGATACGCAGTATTTT.

Only a few counts were recorded for this clone. The rearrangement joins TRBV29-1 to TRBJ2-3; D uncertain. Germline V gene sequence: CDR1 SQVTM, CDR2 ANQGSEA. With 7 bases removed from V and 0 bases from J, the gap between germline ends came to 11 bases. The CDR3 extends over 13 amino acids. The CDR3, as DNA: TGCAGCGCCGGTGGCGGTAGCACAGATACGCAGTATTTT. Its protein product is CSAGGGSTDTQYF.

In this sample, this clone turned up a few times. The chain recombines TRBV19 with TRBJ1-5; 9 positions match TRBD1. The CDR3 has 15 residues. The germline V gene has CDR1 LNHDA and CDR2 SQIVND (reference sequence). The V and J ends lost 5 bases and 2 bases, in that order; junction bases with no gene match: 4. Here the CDR3 DNA reads TGTGCCAGTAGTGAACAGGGGGCTCGCAATCAGCCCCAGCATTTT. As protein: CASSEQGARNQPQHF.

Only a few counts were recorded for this clone. The chain joins TRBV28 to TRBJ1-1; 8 bases map to TRBD1. The germline gives CDR1 MDHEN, CDR2 SYDVKM. J gave up 1 base and V 2 bases, and 6 bases lay outside the gene matches. There are 16 residues in the CDR3. CDR3 DNA: TGTGCCAGCAGTTTACACCCAGGGGGCCGGAACACTGAAGCTTTCTTT. Translation gives CASSLHPGGRNTEAFF.

This clone was found a few times. This sample includes further DNA sequences coding for the same CDR3. The rearrangement links TRBV5-6 to TRBJ1-2; unclear D gene. Deletions cut 0 bases from V and 0 bases from J, with 9 bases between. The germline V gene has CDR1 SGHDT and CDR2 YYEEEE. CDR3 size: 15 residues. CDR3 sequence reads: CASSLVSGSNYGYTF. DNA of the CDR3: TGTGCCAGCAGCTTGGTGTCAGGCTCTAACTATGGCTACACCTTC.

This sequence joins TRBV7-9 and TRBJ1-4; a possible D gene is TRBD1 (5 bases). Germline CDR1 and CDR2: SEHNR and FQNEAQ (reference sequence). The CDR3 has 15 residues. V was cut by 1 base and J by 6 bases, with 12 bases left in between. This CDR3 reads CASSLVGGSDEKLFF. DNA of the CDR3: TGTGCCAGCAGCTTAGTGGGGGGGAGTGATGAAAAACTGTTTTTT.

The sample holds a few counts of this clone. The chain is built from TRBV7-2 and TRBJ2-2, with a weak D call TRBD2 (6 bases). Trimming pared 4 bases from V and 0 bases from J, leaving 15 bases between. Germline V gene data show CDR1 as SGHTA and CDR2 as FQGNSA. The length of the CDR3 is 17 residues. The CDR3 is CASSYGRGGTNTGELFF. CDR3 sequence (DNA): TGTGCCAGCAGCTACGGACGGGGAGGAACGAACACCGGGGAGCTGTTTTTT. Using reference TRBV7-2 and TRBJ2-2 for the parts outside the CDR3, the full variable domain is GAGVSQSPSNKVTEKGKDVELRCDPISGHTALYWYRQSLGQGLEFLIYFQGNSAPDKSGLPSDRFSAERTGGSVSTLTIQRTQQEDSAVYLCASSYGRGGTNTGELFFGEGSRLTVL.

CDR3 sequence: CASSRTGKETQYF. The CDR3, as DNA: TGTGCCAGCAGCAGGACAGGGAAAGAGACCCAGTACTTC. V gene TRBV28 combines with J gene TRBJ2-5, with 8 bases that match TRBD1. This CDR3 spans 13 amino acids. CDR1 MDHEN and CDR2 SYDVKM come from the germline V gene. V gave up 6 bases and J gave up 3 bases; unmatched junction bases: 3. The full variable domain, rest sourced from reference TRBV28 and TRBJ2-5, is DVKVTQSSRYLVKRTGEKVFLECVQDMDHENMFWYRQDPGLGLRLIYFSYDVKMKEKGDIPEGYSVSREKKERFSLILESASTNQTSMYLCASSRTGKETQYFGPGTRLLVL.

This clone was seen a handful of times. The gene calls are TRBV24-1 and TRBJ2-1; tentatively, D is TRBD2 (5 bases). This CDR3 comprises 15 residues. Germline loops: CDR1 KGHDR, CDR2 SFDVKD. Trimming pared 4 bases from V and 4 bases from J, leaving 13 bases between. The CDR3 spells CATSDPRRSYNEQFF. The CDR3, as DNA: TGTGCCACCAGTGACCCGAGGAGGAGTTACAATGAGCAGTTCTTC.

The chain carries TRBV2 and TRBJ1-4; D unresolved. Germline V CDR1 and CDR2: SNHLY, FYNNEI. This CDR3 is built from 15 residues. V lost 7 bases and J 1 base, leaving 13 bases between the germline ends. CDR3 nucleotide sequence: TGTGCCAGCACTCAACCACTGCAAACTAATGAAAAACTGTTTTTT. This encodes CASTQPLQTNEKLFF.

The chain couples TRBV5-1 to TRBJ2-7; 7 bases fit TRBD1. With 4 bases clipped from V and 2 bases from J, the junction kept 6 bases outside the gene matches. CDR3 length equals 14 residues. Germline CDR1 and CDR2: SGHRS and YFSETQ. CDR3 loop: CASSDSTGPYEQYF. The CDR3 DNA reads as TGCGCCAGCAGCGACTCGACAGGGCCCTACGAGCAGTACTTC.

The chain joins TRBV7-2 to TRBJ2-7; 12 nucleotides line up with TRBD2. Germline values: CDR1 SGHTA, CDR2 FQGNSA. CDR3 length equals 18 residues. J gave up 2 bases and V 4 bases, and 12 bases lay outside the gene matches. The CDR3 DNA is TGTGCCAGCAGCTCCTCCGGGACTAGCGGGTCCCGCGCCTACGAGCAGTACTTC. As protein: CASSSSGTSGSRAYEQYF.

The chain couples TRBV6-5 to TRBJ2-3; 11 bases line up with TRBD1. The germline gives CDR1 MNHEY, CDR2 SVGAGI. V dropped 2 bases and J dropped 5; count of bases not matched to a gene: 3. This CDR3 spans 15 amino acids. CDR3 residues: CASSYGTGGIDTQYF. CDR3 in DNA: TGTGCCAGCAGTTACGGGACAGGGGGTATAGATACGCAGTATTTT.

The chain links TRBV5-6 to TRBJ2-3; TRBD1 agrees at 9 bases. Germline CDR1 and CDR2: SGHDT and YYEEEE. CDR3 length: 16 amino acids. Trimming at V came to 3 bases and at J to 6 bases, leaving 11 bases not matched to a gene. The DNA of the CDR3 is TGTGCCAGCAGCTCCAGCCGGGACAGGGTGCTTGATACGCAGTATTTT. Residues: CASSSSRDRVLDTQYF. Full variable domain (remainder filled in from reference TRBV5-6 and TRBJ2-3): DAGVTQSPTHLIKTRGQQVTLRCSPKSGHDTVSWYQQALGQGPQFIFQYYEEEERQRGNFPDRFSGHQFPNYSSELNVNALLLGDSALYLCASSSSRDRVLDTQYFGPGTRLTVL.

This clone was observed a handful of times. The V call is TRBV19, the J call TRBJ1-5; D ambiguous. This CDR3 has 16 residues. Trimming removed 1 base at V and 5 bases at J, with 15 bases between. Germline-derived CDR1 and CDR2 are LNHDA and SQIVND (reference sequence). In nucleotides, the CDR3 is TGTGCCAGTAGTATAGCGGGAGCGGGTTTGGATCAGCCCCAGCATTTT. Translation: CASSIAGAGLDQPQHF. The full variable domain, its missing parts supplied by reference TRBV19 and TRBJ1-5, is DGGITQSPKYLFRKEGQNVTLSCEQNLNHDAMYWYRQDPGQGLRLIYYSQIVNDFQKGDIAEGYSVSREKKESFPLTVTSAQKNPTAFYLCASSIAGAGLDQPQHFGDGTRLSIL.

The sample holds a few counts of this clone. The chain joins TRBV12-3 or TRBV12-4 to TRBJ2-3; weak D call: TRBD2 (6 bases). The CDR3 runs 13 residues. V was clipped by 5 bases and J by 4 bases, with 10 bases between them. Here the CDR3 reads CASSRDSPDTQYF. The CDR3 DNA sequence: TGTGCCAGCAGTCGGGACTCCCCAGATACGCAGTATTTT.

V and J are TRBV28 and TRBJ2-7, with a possible D match to TRBD1 (6 bases). There are 15 residues in the CDR3. The V gene's germline CDR1 is MDHEN and CDR2 SYDVKM. V shed 5 bases and J shed 3 bases, with 17 bases lying between them. CDR3 nucleotides: TGTGCCAGCAGTCCCACGGACAGATTATACTACGAGCAGTACTTC. This encodes CASSPTDRLYYEQYF.

This rearrangement joins TRBV7-2 to TRBJ1-1, with D unresolved. The CDR3 sequence is 13 residues long. Germline-derived CDR1 and CDR2 are SGHTA and FQGNSA. Trimming removed 4 bases at V and 6 bases at J, with 12 bases between. The CDR3 DNA reads as TGTGCCAGCAGCTCTCAGAGGGCGGCTGAAGCTTTCTTT. This encodes CASSSQRAAEAFF.

This clone was seen once. The chain joins TRBV28 to TRBJ1-4; 7 nucleotides match TRBD1. The germline CDR1 and CDR2 sequences are MDHEN and SYDVKM. CDR3 length: 15 residues. The V segment lost 6 bases and the J segment 7 bases; nucleotides outside the gene matches: 11. The CDR3 sequence is CASSSTGASGEKLFF. The DNA of the CDR3 is TGTGCCAGCAGCTCCACAGGGGCCTCGGGTGAAAAACTGTTTTTT.

CDR3 in DNA: TGTGCCAGCAGCGAACAGGGTTTTACTGAAGCTTTCTTT. Its translation: CASSEQGFTEAFF. The chain couples TRBV12-3 or TRBV12-4 to TRBJ1-1; maybe TRBD1 (6 bases). The CDR3 loop spans 13 amino acids. V was pared by 6 bases and J by 5 bases, with 13 bases between.

The rearrangement joins TRBV6-5 to TRBJ1-4; 9 nucleotides line up with TRBD1. Germline CDR1 and CDR2: MNHEY and SVGAGI. The V segment lost 5 bases and the J segment 8 bases; nucleotides outside the gene matches: 6. The CDR3 covers 14 residues. CDR3 nucleotides: TGTGCCAGCAGTCCGCGACAGGGGGAGGAAAAACTGTTTTTT. The encoded protein is CASSPRQGEEKLFF.

This clone was found once. CDR3: CASSPPPGLYEQYF. The CDR3 nucleotides are TGTGCCAGCTCACCACCGCCAGGGCTCTACGAGCAGTACTTC. The chain combines TRBV18 with TRBJ2-7; perhaps TRBD1 as D (5 bases). Between the trimmed V and J ends, which lost 0 bases and 3 bases, there was a span of 9 bases. Germline V gene sequence: CDR1 KGHSH, CDR2 LQKENI. The CDR3 consists of 14 residues.

The V gene is TRBV10-3, the J gene TRBJ2-1; D is perhaps TRBD1 (6 bases). V was shortened by 2 bases and J by 1 base, with 6 bases between the two germline ends. This CDR3 has 14 residues. Germline assignment: CDR1 ENHRY and CDR2 SYGVKD. CDR3 bases: TGTGCCATCAGTGAGACAGGGTCCTACAATGAGCAGTTCTTC. The encoded protein is CAISETGSYNEQFF.

The V and J genes are TRBV2 and TRBJ1-2, with 7 bases fitting TRBD1. V was pared by 6 bases and J by 4 bases, with 8 bases of the junction left unmatched. CDR1 is SNHLY, CDR2 FYNNEI, per germline. The CDR3 extends over 14 amino acids. DNA of the CDR3: TGTGCCAGCAGCCGGACAGGAGAAACCTATGGCTACACCTTC. It specifies CASSRTGETYGYTF.

The gene calls are TRBV7-2 and TRBJ2-6; 15 bases line up with TRBD2. Germline values: CDR1 SGHTA, CDR2 FQGNSA. The length of the CDR3 is 18 residues. Trimming took 5 bases from V and 1 from J; bases not matched to a gene: 3. CDR3 sequence (DNA): TGTGCCAGCAGCCTGGGACTAGCGGGAGGTTCTGGGGCCAACGTCCTGACTTTC. Amino acid sequence: CASSLGLAGGSGANVLTF.